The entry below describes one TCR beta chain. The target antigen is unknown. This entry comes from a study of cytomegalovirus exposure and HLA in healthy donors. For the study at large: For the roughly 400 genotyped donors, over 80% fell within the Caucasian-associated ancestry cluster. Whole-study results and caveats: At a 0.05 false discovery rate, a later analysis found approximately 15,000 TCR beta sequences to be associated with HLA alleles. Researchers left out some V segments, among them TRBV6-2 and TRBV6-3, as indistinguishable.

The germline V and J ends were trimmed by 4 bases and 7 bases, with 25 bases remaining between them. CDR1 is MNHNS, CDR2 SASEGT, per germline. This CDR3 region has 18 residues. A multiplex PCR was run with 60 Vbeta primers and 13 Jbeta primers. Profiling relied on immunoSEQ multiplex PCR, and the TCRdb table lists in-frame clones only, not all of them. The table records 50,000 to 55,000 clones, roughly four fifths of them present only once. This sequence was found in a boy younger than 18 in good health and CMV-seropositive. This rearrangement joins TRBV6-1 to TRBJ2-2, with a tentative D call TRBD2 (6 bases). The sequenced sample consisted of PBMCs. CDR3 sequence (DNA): TGTGCCAGCAGTGGGAGGGGATCGTCGGTCGGACATGTCGGGGAGCTGTTTTTT. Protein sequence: CASSGRGSSVGHVGELFF.